Below are 24 T cell receptor beta chains sequenced from a single sample in a study of cytomegalovirus exposure and HLA in healthy donors. Amplification used 60 Vbeta primers and 13 Jbeta primers. Sequencing used immunoSEQ multiplex PCR; TCRdb keeps in-frame clones, though not all of them. The sample holds some 170,000 clones, about four fifths seen once. Source material: PBMCs. The receptors originated from a female donor in good health and CMV-seronegative.

J is TRBJ2-3 and V is TRBV5-5; TRBD2 matches 9 bases. This CDR3 spans 16 amino acids. The J segment lost 0 bases and the V segment lost 4 bases, leaving 6 bases of the junction unmatched. CDR1 and CDR2 from the germline V gene are SGHKS and YYEKEE (reference sequence). The CDR3 DNA reads TGTGCCAGCAGCCAGACTAGCGGAGCTAGCACAGATACGCAGTATTTT. Translating gives CASSQTSGASTDTQYF.

The rearrangement links TRBV9 to TRBJ2-3; 8 positions match TRBD2. CDR3 length: 16 amino acids. Germline lookup yields CDR1 SGDLS and CDR2 YYNGEE. Trimming took 0 bases from V and 1 from J; bases not matched to a gene: 4. CDR3 residues: CASSVVSGAGTDTQYF. The DNA of the CDR3 is TGTGCCAGCAGCGTAGTTAGCGGGGCTGGCACAGATACGCAGTATTTT. Drawing the rest from reference TRBV9 and TRBJ2-3, the complete variable domain is DSGVTQTPKHLITATGQRVTLRCSPRSGDLSVYWYQQSLDQGLQFLIQYYNGEERAKGNILERFSAQQFPDLHSELNLSSLELGDSALYFCASSVVSGAGTDTQYFGPGTRLTVL.

About this clone: One end of the junction is discordant with germline, which a read error may explain. The chain links TRBV5-1 to TRBJ2-5, with D tentatively TRBD2 (7 bases). The CDR3 runs to 13 residues. Germline V CDR1 and CDR2: SGHRS, YFSETQ. CDR3 sequence (DNA): TGCGCCAGCAGCCGGGGGGCCGGAGAGGCCCAGTACTTC. Encoded protein: CASSRGAGEAQYF.

The rearrangement joins TRBV28 to TRBJ2-2; tentative D call: TRBD1 (7 bases). CDR3 length: 15 amino acids. The V gene's germline CDR1 is MDHEN and CDR2 SYDVKM. Trimming cost V 8 bases and J 0 bases, with 13 bases left between them. DNA for the CDR3: TGTGCCAGCTCACAGGGGACTTCGAACACCGGGGAGCTGTTTTTT. Its translation: CASSQGTSNTGELFF.

The chain recombines TRBV5-6 with TRBJ2-7; 7 bases map to TRBD2. Germline V gene data show CDR1 as SGHDT and CDR2 as YYEEEE. The CDR3 has 15 amino acids. V was clipped by 1 base and J by 5 bases; unmatched bases: 9. Here the CDR3 reads CASSLSSLAINEQYF. The CDR3 DNA follows: TGTGCCAGCAGCTTGAGTTCACTAGCGATAAACGAGCAGTACTTC. The full variable domain, in which reference TRBV5-6 and TRBJ2-7 provide the parts outside the CDR3, is DAGVTQSPTHLIKTRGQQVTLRCSPKSGHDTVSWYQQALGQGPQFIFQYYEEEERQRGNFPDRFSGHQFPNYSSELNVNALLLGDSALYLCASSLSSLAINEQYFGPGTRLTVT.

The chain recombines TRBV7-3 with TRBJ2-3, with a possible D match to TRBD2 (6 bases). V was clipped by 2 bases and J by 6 bases, with 21 bases between them. Germline V lookup: CDR1 SGHTA, CDR2 FQGTGA. The CDR3 runs to 17 residues. The CDR3 region is CASSLPTGLGDPDTQYF. As DNA, the CDR3 is TGTGCCAGCAGCTTACCGACGGGACTGGGGGATCCGGATACGCAGTATTTT.

This clone showed up just a few times. This chain joins TRBV5-1 and TRBJ2-3; perhaps TRBD2 as D (7 bases). Trimming left V 2 bases short and J 1 base short, with 11 bases between. Germline V gene lookup returns CDR1 SGHRS and CDR2 YFSETQ. The CDR3 sequence is 15 residues long. The CDR3 spells CASSFQGGGTDTQYF. The CDR3 nucleotides read TGCGCCAGCAGCTTCCAAGGGGGGGGCACAGATACGCAGTATTTT.

The CDR3 reads CSVGTSGRAGGELFF. The DNA for the CDR3 is TGCAGCGTTGGGACTAGCGGGAGGGCGGGCGGGGAGCTGTTTTTT. The V call is TRBV29-1, the J call TRBJ2-2; the match to TRBD2 covers 15 bases. Trimming cost V 4 bases and J 7 bases; bases outside gene matches: 4. The CDR3 loop spans 15 amino acids. The V gene's germline CDR1 is SQVTM and CDR2 ANQGSEA.

The J gene is TRBJ2-7, the V gene TRBV4-1, with 15 positions matching TRBD2. The V segment lost 3 bases and the J segment 7 bases; nucleotides outside the gene matches: 10. CDR3 length: 17 amino acids. Per germline, CDR1 MGHRA and CDR2 YSYEKL. The chain's CDR3 is CASSQGGLAGGSEEQYF. The CDR3 nucleotides are TGCGCCAGCAGCCAGGGGGGACTAGCGGGAGGTAGTGAAGAGCAGTACTTC.

This chain uses TRBV7-9 with TRBJ2-7; tentative D call: TRBD2 (6 bases). Trimming cost V 5 bases and J 6 bases, with 17 bases left between them. CDR3 size: 14 residues. Looked up from germline, CDR1 is SEHNR and CDR2 is FQNEAQ (reference sequence). For the CDR3, the DNA is TGTGCCAGCAGCCACCTTCCCCAGGGAGGCGAGCAGTACTTC. It specifies CASSHLPQGGEQYF.

The V and J genes are TRBV28 and TRBJ2-1; 10 nucleotides line up with TRBD2. The V and J ends lost 6 bases and 5 bases, in that order; junction bases with no gene match: 7. The CDR3 contains 15 residues. Germline CDR1 and CDR2: MDHEN and SYDVKM. The CDR3 region has the DNA TGTGCCAGCAGCTCCGGGACTAGCGTCGACAATGAGCAGTTCTTC. As protein: CASSSGTSVDNEQFF. Based on the CDR3 plus reference TRBV28 and TRBJ2-1, the full variable domain is DVKVTQSSRYLVKRTGEKVFLECVQDMDHENMFWYRQDPGLGLRLIYFSYDVKMKEKGDIPEGYSVSREKKERFSLILESASTNQTSMYLCASSSGTSVDNEQFFGPGTRLTVL.

This clone appeared once. The chain carries TRBV19 and TRBJ2-1; D remains unclear. V lost 7 bases and J 3 bases, leaving 13 bases between the germline ends. Looked up from germline, CDR1 is LNHDA and CDR2 is SQIVND (reference sequence). This CDR3 region has 14 residues. The CDR3 reads CASKLEMGYNEQFF. CDR3 nucleotides: TGTGCCAGTAAACTGGAGATGGGCTACAATGAGCAGTTCTTC.

A remark on this clone: The junction and the germline gene differ at one end; a read error may be behind it. This rearrangement joins TRBV18 to TRBJ2-1; TRBD2 agrees at 12 bases. Germline assignment: CDR1 KGHSH and CDR2 LQKENI. The CDR3 loop spans 15 amino acids. As DNA, the CDR3 is TGTGCCAGCTTTCCTGGGACTAGCGGGCTCCCCTTGGGGGTCTTC. It specifies CASFPGTSGLPLGVF.

The chain is built from TRBV5-1 and TRBJ1-2; TRBD1 aligns across 10 bases. V was clipped by 4 bases and J by 5 bases; unmatched bases: 14. This CDR3 contains 17 residues. Germline CDR1 and CDR2: SGHRS and YFSETQ. CDR3 bases: TGCGCCAGCAGCGGGGGGACAGGGGATATGGCGAGGTATGGCTACACCTTC. Translated: CASSGGTGDMARYGYTF.

The chain joins TRBV5-8 to TRBJ2-1; D gene uncertain. Per germline, CDR1 SGHTS and CDR2 YDEGEE. The CDR3 has 13 residues. V shed 0 bases and J shed 13 bases, with 14 bases lying between them. The CDR3 region is CASSLELRLRQFF. CDR3 coding DNA: TGTGCCAGCAGCTTGGAATTGCGGCTCCGCCAGTTCTTC.

The CDR3 reads CASSLARSEQFF. The CDR3 DNA is TGTGCCAGCAGCTTAGCTAGAAGCGAGCAGTTCTTC. J is TRBJ2-1 and V is TRBV7-9; no clear D. V was trimmed by 0 bases and J by 10 bases, leaving 7 bases between them. The CDR3 totals 12 residues. From germline, CDR1 is SEHNR and CDR2 FQNEAQ (reference sequence).

This clone was observed a single time. The genes are TRBV19 and TRBJ1-2; D might be TRBD1 (6 bases). Germline CDR1 reads LNHDA; CDR2 reads SQIVND (reference sequence). Trimming left V 0 bases short and J 7 bases short, with 21 bases between. The CDR3 covers 17 residues. CDR3 DNA sequence: TGTGCCAGTAGTATAGATCACAGGGTGTCGGGGTATGGTGGCTACACCTTC. Protein: CASSIDHRVSGYGGYTF.

The chain links TRBV28 to TRBJ1-5, with 7 bases aligning to TRBD1. V lost 6 bases to trimming and J lost 2 bases; unmatched junction nucleotides: 4. Germline-derived CDR1 and CDR2 are MDHEN and SYDVKM. CDR3 length: 14 amino acids. Here the CDR3 reads CASSPGGGNQPQHF. CDR3 DNA sequence: TGTGCCAGCAGCCCAGGGGGTGGCAATCAGCCCCAGCATTTT.

V and J are TRBV27 and TRBJ2-7; 10 bases line up with TRBD1. The germline V gene encodes CDR1 MNHEY and CDR2 SMNVEV (reference sequence). J gave up 2 bases and V 5 bases, and 6 bases lay outside the gene matches. This CDR3 region has 15 residues. The CDR3 coding sequence is TGTGCCAGCAGTCGTCGGGACAGGGGTACCTACGAGCAGTACTTC. This codes for CASSRRDRGTYEQYF.

The chain has TRBV5-6 and TRBJ1-2, with D perhaps TRBD1 (6 bases). Trimming removed 8 bases at V and 2 bases at J, with 13 bases between. The germline V gene has CDR1 SGHDT and CDR2 YYEEEE. There are 13 residues in the CDR3. Here the CDR3 DNA reads TGTGCCAGTATCAGGGGACGAAACTATGGCTACACCTTC. Translation: CASIRGRNYGYTF.

The chain uses TRBV27 and TRBJ2-7, with D possibly being TRBD2 (6 bases). CDR1 and CDR2 (germline): MNHEY, SMNVEV (reference sequence). Trimming pared 7 bases from V and 1 base from J, leaving 11 bases between. This CDR3 spans 13 amino acids. In nucleotides, the CDR3 is TGTGCCAGCACTGCGGGGAAATCCTACGAGCAGTACTTC. Its protein is CASTAGKSYEQYF.

This sequence joins TRBV19 and TRBJ2-1; D ambiguous. CDR3 length equals 13 residues. The germline V and J ends were trimmed by 3 bases and 13 bases, with 16 bases remaining between them. In germline, CDR1 is LNHDA, CDR2 SQIVND (reference sequence). The CDR3 nucleotides are TGTGCCAGTAGTATTTCGCACGAAGCGAGACAGTTCTTC. Its translation: CASSISHEARQFF. Using reference TRBV19 and TRBJ2-1 for the parts outside the CDR3, the full variable domain is DGGITQSPKYLFRKEGQNVTLSCEQNLNHDAMYWYRQDPGQGLRLIYYSQIVNDFQKGDIAEGYSVSREKKESFPLTVTSAQKNPTAFYLCASSISHEARQFFGPGTRLTVL.

V and J are TRBV14 and TRBJ2-1; TRBD2 agrees at 8 bases. Germline V gene lookup returns CDR1 SGHDN and CDR2 FVKESK. Unmatched junction bases numbered 6, after V lost 1 base and J lost 4 bases. CDR3 length: 16 residues. Here the CDR3 DNA reads TGTGCCAGCAGCCAAGGGCGGGGGGCTGGGTACAATGAGCAGTTCTTC. Its translation: CASSQGRGAGYNEQFF.

The chain combines TRBV18 with TRBJ2-1; the D gene is possibly TRBD1 (6 bases). From germline, CDR1 is KGHSH and CDR2 LQKENI. The length of the CDR3 is 15 residues. The ends were cut back, 3 bases at V and 5 bases at J, with 14 bases in the middle. CDR3 in DNA: TGTGCCAGCTCACCTAGGGTACAGGGCGACAATGAGCAGTTCTTC. Translated: CASSPRVQGDNEQFF.